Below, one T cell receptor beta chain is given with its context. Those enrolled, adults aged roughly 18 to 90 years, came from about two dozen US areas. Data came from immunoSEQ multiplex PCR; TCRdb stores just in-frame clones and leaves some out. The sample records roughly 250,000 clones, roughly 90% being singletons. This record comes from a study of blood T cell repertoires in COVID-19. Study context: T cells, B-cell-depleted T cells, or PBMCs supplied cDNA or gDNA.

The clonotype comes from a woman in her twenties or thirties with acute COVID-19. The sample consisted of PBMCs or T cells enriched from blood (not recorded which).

CDR3 region: CASSPRGYEQYF. The CDR3 region has the DNA TGTGCCAGCAGTCCACGGGGCTACGAGCAGTACTTC. The J gene is TRBJ2-7, the V gene TRBV12-3 or TRBV12-4, with D possibly matching TRBD2 (5 bases). Deletions cut 5 bases from V and 3 bases from J, with 8 bases between. This CDR3 comprises 12 residues.